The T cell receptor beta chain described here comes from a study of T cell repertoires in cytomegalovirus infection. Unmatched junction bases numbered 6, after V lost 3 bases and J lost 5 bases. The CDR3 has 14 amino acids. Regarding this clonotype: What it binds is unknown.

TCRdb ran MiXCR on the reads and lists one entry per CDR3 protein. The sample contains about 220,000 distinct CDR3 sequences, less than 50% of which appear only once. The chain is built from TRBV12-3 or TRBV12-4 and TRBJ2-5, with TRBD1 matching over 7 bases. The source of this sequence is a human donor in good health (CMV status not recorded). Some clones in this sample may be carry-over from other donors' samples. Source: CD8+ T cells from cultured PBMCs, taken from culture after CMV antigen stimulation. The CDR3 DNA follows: TGTGCCAGCAGTTTGTCACAGGGGAGCGAGACCCAGTACTTC. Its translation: CASSLSQGSETQYF.